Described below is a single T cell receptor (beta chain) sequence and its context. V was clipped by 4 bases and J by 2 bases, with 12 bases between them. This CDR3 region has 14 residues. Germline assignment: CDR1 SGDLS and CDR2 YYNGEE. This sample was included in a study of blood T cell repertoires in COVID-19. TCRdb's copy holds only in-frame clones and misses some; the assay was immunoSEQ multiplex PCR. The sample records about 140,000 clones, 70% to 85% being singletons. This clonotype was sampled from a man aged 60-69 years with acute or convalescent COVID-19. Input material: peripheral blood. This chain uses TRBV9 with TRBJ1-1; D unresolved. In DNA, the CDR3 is TGTGCCAGCAGCCCAAGCGGGATCAACACTGAAGCTTTCTTT. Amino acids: CASSPSGINTEAFF.